The 15 T cell receptor beta chains given below trace back to one sample, sequenced in a study of blood T cells in healthy people across ages. Next came a second PCR, run for about 6 to 12 cycles, which used a sample-barcoded 5' primer along with a J-beta primer mix. Each CDR3 protein is one row after TCRdb ran MiXCR on the 5' RACE reads. This table has about 1.8 million distinct CDR3 sequences, around 50% appearing once. What was sequenced was blood. Source of these receptors: a woman aged 40 to 55 in good health.

The rearrangement links TRBV7-9 to TRBJ2-3, with D tentatively TRBD1 (6 bases). The germline gives CDR1 SEHNR, CDR2 FQNEAQ (reference sequence). The CDR3 is 18 residues long. Trimming stripped 2 bases from V and 2 bases from J, with 20 bases between. CDR3 nucleotide sequence: TGTGCCAGCAGCTTAATTGGCCACCGGGACACTGTCACAGATACGCAGTATTTT. Translating gives CASSLIGHRDTVTDTQYF. The variable domain in full, with the rest retrieved from reference TRBV7-9 and TRBJ2-3, is DTGVSQNPRHKITKRGQNVTFRCDPISEHNRLYWYRQTLGQGPEFLTYFQNEAQLEKSRLLSDRFSAERPKGSFSTLEIQRTEQGDSAMYLCASSLIGHRDTVTDTQYFGPGTRLTVL.

The chain recombines TRBV7-2 with TRBJ1-1, with 9 bases fitting TRBD1. The CDR3 is 16 amino acids. Trimming removed 11 bases from V and 0 bases from J; junction bases left unmatched: 13. Germline V lookup: CDR1 SGHTA, CDR2 FQGNSA. The CDR3 sequence: CARMIVQGALNTEAFF. For the CDR3, the DNA is TGTGCCCGCATGATTGTACAGGGGGCTTTGAACACTGAAGCTTTCTTT.

The chain has TRBV6-2 or TRBV6-3 and TRBJ2-7; D may be TRBD1 (7 bases). The J call may not be correct, given that the DNA end is closer to TRBJ2-4. The CDR3 has 16 residues. The germline gives CDR1 MNHEY, CDR2 SVGEGT. CDR3 loop: CASSYPAGQYKNIQYF. The CDR3 region has the DNA TGTGCCAGCAGTTACCCGGCGGGACAGTACAAAAACATTCAGTACTTC.

The chain carries TRBV7-9 and TRBJ2-3, with TRBD1 matching 7 bases. CDR3 length: 16 residues. The germline V gene has CDR1 SEHNR and CDR2 FQNEAQ (reference sequence). J lost 2 bases, V lost 6 bases, and 11 bases had no gene match. The CDR3 DNA follows: TGTGCCAGCAGTTTCCAAGGGACAGCGAACACAGATACGCAGTATTTT. This codes for CASSFQGTANTDTQYF.

In its sample, this clonotype was seen a few times. CDR3 loop: CSAKTDYEQYF. The CDR3 region has the DNA TGCAGTGCCAAGACAGACTACGAGCAGTACTTC. The gene calls are TRBV20-1 and TRBJ2-7; D is possibly TRBD1 (5 bases). The CDR3 is 11 amino acids. V lost 6 bases and J 3 bases, leaving 9 bases between the germline ends. Germline CDR1 reads DFQATT; CDR2 reads SNEGSKA (reference sequence).

This clonotype was seen a few times. The chain uses TRBV6-2 or TRBV6-3 and TRBJ2-5; 13 nucleotides line up with TRBD2. The end of the DNA aligns better with TRBJ2-7, so the J call may be wrong. There are 17 residues in the CDR3. CDR1 is MNHEY and CDR2 is SVGEGT in the germline V gene. The CDR3 region is CASTLGLAGDQGNEQYF. Here the CDR3 DNA reads TGTGCCAGCACCCTCGGACTAGCGGGGGATCAGGGAAACGAGCAGTACTTC.

V usage is TRBV20-1 and J usage is TRBJ1-2, with D perhaps matching TRBD1 (6 bases). Per germline, CDR1 DFQATT and CDR2 SNEGSKA (reference sequence). This CDR3 is built from 16 residues. Trimming took off 0 bases at V and 8 bases at J, with 22 bases between the two ends. In nucleotides, the CDR3 is TGCAGTGCTAGAGATTCGATGACAGGACTCTTCAAGGGCTACACCTTC. It yields the protein CSARDSMTGLFKGYTF.

The chain uses TRBV6-2 or TRBV6-3 and TRBJ1-2, with 7 bases matching TRBD1. With 2 bases clipped from V and 5 bases from J, the junction kept 8 bases outside the gene matches. The CDR3 length is 15 residues. Germline-derived CDR1 and CDR2 are MNHEY and SVGEGT. Written as DNA, the CDR3 is TGTGCCAGCAGTTACGGTGACAGGGTCTGGTATGGCTACACCTTC. Translation gives CASSYGDRVWYGYTF.

This sequence joins TRBV20-1 and TRBJ2-3; no clear D. The CDR3 spans 15 residues. The ends were cut back, 5 bases at V and 1 base at J, with 16 bases in the middle. CDR1 is DFQATT, CDR2 SNEGSKA, per germline (reference sequence). CDR3 loop: CSAVTLSFRTDTQYF. Written as DNA, the CDR3 is TGCAGTGCTGTCACCCTTTCGTTCCGCACAGATACGCAGTATTTT.

The genes are TRBV7-2 and TRBJ2-5; maybe TRBD2 (7 bases). Germline V gene data show CDR1 as SGHTA and CDR2 as FQGNSA. This CDR3 contains 11 residues. V lost 1 base, J lost 12 bases, and 9 bases lay in between. DNA for the CDR3: TGTGCCAGCAGCTTAGGCGGGGGCGAGTACTTC. Translating gives CASSLGGGEYF.

The genes are TRBV6-2 or TRBV6-3 and TRBJ2-3; 10 bases are a match to TRBD2. Germline CDR1 and CDR2: MNHEY and SVGEGT. This CDR3 is built from 17 residues. J was trimmed by 7 bases and V by 2 bases; bases with no gene match: 12. CDR3 sequence reads: CASSYPLSGGALNTQYF. CDR3 coding DNA: TGTGCCAGCAGTTACCCCCTGAGCGGGGGGGCCCTTAATACGCAGTATTTT.

The chain recombines TRBV4-3 with TRBJ2-1; D is perhaps TRBD1 or TRBD2 (5 bases each). The V and J ends lost 0 bases and 0 bases respectively, with 15 bases between them. Germline V lookup: CDR1 LGHNA, CDR2 YSLEER. This CDR3 has 18 residues. This chain's CDR3 is CASSQDISLGTSYNEQFF. CDR3 sequence (DNA): TGCGCCAGCAGCCAAGATATTTCTCTGGGGACCTCCTACAATGAGCAGTTCTTC.

There are a few counts of this clonotype. The genes are TRBV7-8 and TRBJ1-6; 7 bases map to TRBD1. Germline CDR1 reads SGHVS; CDR2 reads FQNEAQ. Germline trimming cut 4 bases from V and 0 bases from J; bases unmatched to any gene: 3. The CDR3 contains 16 residues. The CDR3 loop is CASSSTGDSYNSPLHF. For the CDR3, the DNA is TGTGCCAGCAGCTCAACAGGGGACTCCTATAATTCACCCCTCCACTTT.

The chain combines TRBV6-2 or TRBV6-3 with TRBJ1-1; D not resolved. The length of the CDR3 is 12 residues. Deletions cut 4 bases from V and 6 bases from J, with 9 bases between. The germline CDR1 and CDR2 sequences are MNHEY and SVGEGT. The CDR3 region is CASSFLGSEAFF. The CDR3 DNA reads as TGTGCCAGCAGTTTTCTGGGGTCTGAAGCTTTCTTT.

Details on this clonotype: Mismatch with germline at one junction end may stem from a read error. This chain joins TRBV4-2 and TRBJ2-5, with D maybe TRBD2 (6 bases). The CDR3 is 16 residues long. Germline lookup yields CDR1 LGHNA and CDR2 YNFKEQ. The CDR3 nucleotides read TGTACCAGCAGCTCGAGGTCGGGGGAATTGGAAGAGACCCAGTACTTC. The encoded protein is CTSSSRSGELEETQYF.